One sample yielded the 12 T cell receptor beta chains listed below, sequenced in a study of vaccination and CD4 T cells after COVID-19. Documented treatment: roughly 10-day PBMC culture with coronavirus spike peptide pools or control peptides (ViraFEST assay). At the Johns Hopkins FTIC core, DNA taken from cultured CD4+ T cells was sequenced by way of the Oncomine TCR Beta short-read assay. Using its own MiXCR run on the PCR reads, TCRdb lists one record per CDR3 protein. The table records around 10,000 distinct CDR3 sequences, 22% of them present only once. Which antigens these TCRs recognize remains unknown. The specimen comprised CD4+ T cells from blood, cultured in vitro, sampled after SARS-CoV-2 vaccination. All receptors come from a human donor who had recovered from COVID-19.

The V gene is TRBV7-9, the J gene TRBJ1-1; tentatively, D is TRBD1 (5 bases). Per the germline V gene, CDR1 is SEHNR and CDR2 is FQNEAQ (reference sequence). The CDR3 spans 14 residues. Deletions cut 4 bases from V and 5 bases from J, with 14 bases between. The CDR3 nucleotides are TGTGCCAGCAGCTCGTGGGGACGTCTGACTGAAGCTTTCTTT. Its translation: CASSSWGRLTEAFF.

This clonotype occurred a few times. The gene calls are TRBV7-6 and TRBJ1-6; D is ambiguous. The length of the CDR3 is 13 residues. CDR1 is SGHVS, CDR2 FNYEAQ, per germline. Trimming removed 5 bases at V and 9 bases at J, with 11 bases between. CDR3: CASSLEALSPLHF. DNA for the CDR3: TGTGCCAGCAGCCTCGAGGCCCTTTCACCCCTCCACTTT.

Judged by abundance, this clonotype is medium-sized. This chain connects TRBV20-1 to TRBJ1-5; 7 bases match TRBD1. This CDR3 is 14 amino acids long. The germline gives CDR1 DFQATT, CDR2 SNEGSKA (reference sequence). Losses at the gene ends were 5 bases for V and 2 bases for J; bases not matched to a gene: 6. Here the CDR3 DNA reads TGCAGTGCTTCACAGGGGAACGGCAATCAGCCCCAGCATTTT. This gives the protein CSASQGNGNQPQHF.

The DNA of the CDR3 is TGTGCCAGCAGCCCCCCACAAGAGACCCAGTACTTC. Protein product: CASSPPQETQYF. This chain links TRBV7-9 with TRBJ2-5; D remains unclear. The germline V gene has CDR1 SEHNR and CDR2 FQNEAQ (reference sequence). The CDR3 loop spans 12 amino acids. Deletions cut 5 bases from V and 2 bases from J, with 6 bases between.

This clonotype turned up a few times. CDR3 residues: CASSGQGRSEKLFF. The DNA for the CDR3 is TGTGCCAGCAGCGGGCAGGGGCGGAGTGAAAAACTGTTTTTT. The genes are TRBV7-2 and TRBJ1-4, with a weak D call TRBD1 (6 bases). The CDR3 extends over 14 amino acids. Per the germline V gene, CDR1 is SGHTA and CDR2 is FQGNSA. With 5 bases removed from V and 7 bases from J, the gap between germline ends came to 14 bases.

As regards this clonotype: Since a much larger clone is just one base distant, this may be a read error. The chain links TRBV6-1 to TRBJ1-6; 7 bases fit TRBD1. The CDR3 contains 15 residues. Germline loops: CDR1 MNHNS, CDR2 SASEGT. V gave up 6 bases and J gave up 11 bases; unmatched junction bases: 13. The CDR3 DNA reads as TGTGCCAGCAGCCAGCAGGTCAGGGGGACTGCACCCCTCCACTTT. It codes for CASSQQVRGTAPLHF.

In this sample, this clonotype is medium-sized. This CDR3 is CASSLSTGVTEAFF. The CDR3 bases are TGTGCCAGCAGCTTAAGTACAGGGGTCACTGAAGCTTTCTTT. The genes are TRBV11-2 and TRBJ1-1; 7 nucleotides align to TRBD1. The CDR3 length is 14 residues. With 2 bases clipped from V and 4 bases from J, the junction kept 4 bases outside the gene matches. CDR1 SGHAT and CDR2 FQNNGV come from the germline V gene. Full variable domain (remainder filled in from reference TRBV11-2 and TRBJ1-1): EAGVAQSPRYKIIEKRQSVAFWCNPISGHATLYWYQQILGQGPKLLIQFQNNGVVDDSQLPKDRFSAERLKGVDSTLKIQPAKLEDSAVYLCASSLSTGVTEAFFGQGTRLTVV.

J is TRBJ1-4 and V is TRBV28, with a weak D call TRBD1 (5 bases). Per germline, CDR1 MDHEN and CDR2 SYDVKM. This CDR3 contains 15 residues. The V end lost 7 bases, the J end lost 3 bases, and 15 bases lay between the germline ends. In DNA form, the CDR3 reads TGTGCCAGCATAGCGCAGGGAGTGGCTAATGAAAAACTGTTTTTT. Translation gives CASIAQGVANEKLFF.

In its sample, this clonotype is medium-sized. The V call is TRBV20-1, the J call TRBJ2-7; TRBD1 matches 9 bases. V lost 3 bases and J lost 5; bases outside the gene matches: 11. The germline V gene encodes CDR1 DFQATT and CDR2 SNEGSKA (reference sequence). The CDR3 covers 15 residues. CDR3 DNA sequence: TGCAGTGCTAGGAGTTGGGACAGGGACGTCCACGAGCAGTACTTC. Translation: CSARSWDRDVHEQYF.

This clonotype was recorded a few times. This chain connects TRBV28 to TRBJ2-3; 9 bases are shared with TRBD1. Per germline, CDR1 MDHEN and CDR2 SYDVKM. V was pared by 8 bases and J by 2 bases, with 11 bases of the junction left unmatched. The CDR3 runs to 16 residues. The CDR3 DNA is TGTGCCAGCGGATTACCGGGACAGGGTCTCACAGATACGCAGTATTTT. This gives the protein CASGLPGQGLTDTQYF.

This sequence joins TRBV5-6 and TRBJ2-3, with D perhaps matching TRBD2 (6 bases). The CDR3 runs 17 residues. CDR1 is SGHDT, CDR2 YYEEEE, per germline. The V and J ends lost 0 bases and 1 base respectively, with 15 bases between them. In DNA form, the CDR3 reads TGTGCCAGCAGCTTGGATGTCGGGGGAAGGGGCACAGATACGCAGTATTTT. As protein: CASSLDVGGRGTDTQYF.

The J gene is TRBJ1-5, the V gene TRBV19; 8 bases map to TRBD1. V lost 5 bases, J lost 5 bases, and 8 bases stayed unmatched. CDR3 size: 15 residues. The germline V gene has CDR1 LNHDA and CDR2 SQIVND (reference sequence). This CDR3 is CASSVRQGWDQPQHF. CDR3 DNA: TGTGCCAGTAGTGTCAGACAGGGGTGGGATCAGCCCCAGCATTTT.